The rows below give T cell receptor beta chains drawn from one sample of a study of early T cells in non-severe SARS-CoV-2 infection. Each CDR3 protein gets one entry after TCRdb re-called the 5' RACE reads with MiXCR. The profile shows 35,000 to 40,000 distinct CDR3 sequences, 3.9% of them singletons. The sample was whole blood. These receptor sequences come from an adult who was a healthcare worker with PCR-confirmed SARS-CoV-2 infection or an uninfected control (not recorded which). Each CDR3 is given with its conserved first and last residue. A D gene is named only where the DNA matches it firmly. For some rows the clone size is stated as once, few or many, or as a class when expanded; others skip it.

>TRBJ2-3|many|TRBV6-1|TRBD2
CASCSSGSTDTQYF
TGTGCCAGTTGCTCTAGCGGCTCCACAGATACGCAGTATTTT
>TRBJ1-6|many|TRBV11-3|.
CASNLGKENSPLHF
TGTGCCAGCAACCTGGGGAAGGAAAATTCACCCCTCCACTTT
>TRBJ2-4|.|TRBV11-2|.
CASSSSPGNIQYF
TGTGCCAGCAGCTCCTCCCCTGGAAACATTCAGTACTTC
>TRBJ2-2|many|TRBV7-9|TRBD2
CASSHSGAGEGSGELFF
TGTGCCAGCAGCCACTCCGGGGCGGGAGAAGGTTCCGGGGAGCTGTTTTTT
>TRBJ2-2|many|TRBV29-1|.
CSASYNTGELFF
TGCAGCGCCTCTTACAACACCGGGGAGCTGTTTTTT
>TRBJ2-1|medium-sized|TRBV24-1|.
CATSTRGTALAEQFF
TGTGCCACCAGTACAAGGGGGACTGCCTTGGCTGAGCAGTTCTTC
>TRBJ2-5|few|TRBV7-9|TRBD2
CASTLVPDLAGAQYF
TGTGCCAGTACCCTGGTACCGGACCTCGCGGGGGCCCAGTACTTC
>TRBJ2-1|few|TRBV24-1|.
CATSDSQRAEQFF
TGTGCCACCAGTGATTCTCAGAGGGCGGAGCAGTTCTTC
>TRBJ2-3|many|TRBV30|.
CAWSLGFSTDTQYF
TGTGCCTGGAGTCTAGGATTTAGCACAGATACGCAGTATTTT
>TRBJ2-7|many|TRBV14|TRBD1
CASSQDVSRDRHWYEQYF
TGTGCCAGCAGCCAAGATGTAAGCCGGGACAGGCATTGGTACGAGCAGTACTTC
>TRBJ1-6|many|TRBV12-3/TRBV12-4|.
CASSLGRDNSPLHF
TGTGCCAGCAGTTTAGGCAGGGATAATTCACCCCTCCACTTT
>TRBJ2-1|.|TRBV7-9|TRBD2
CASSLRAGGSSYNEQFF
TGTGCCAGCAGCTTAAGAGCGGGAGGATCCTCCTACAATGAGCAGTTCTTC
>TRBJ2-7|many|TRBV19|TRBD1
CASSRQGYEQYF
TGTGCCAGTAGTAGACAGGGATACGAGCAGTACTTC
>TRBJ1-4|many|TRBV12-3/TRBV12-4|.
CASTDRYNEKLFF
TGTGCCAGCACCGACAGGTATAATGAAAAACTGTTTTTT
>TRBJ2-1|.|TRBV15|TRBD2
CATATRLAINNEQFF
TGTGCCACGGCGACGCGACTAGCGATCAACAATGAGCAGTTCTTC
>TRBJ2-1|once|TRBV6-2/TRBV6-3|.
CASSYSRSRSSYNEQFF
TGTGCCAGCAGTTACTCGAGGTCCAGAAGTTCCTACAATGAGCAGTTCTTC
>TRBJ2-1|many|TRBV20-1|.
CGAPETRRSYNEQFF
TGCGGTGCTCCCGAGACTAGACGGTCCTACAATGAGCAGTTCTTC
>TRBJ2-4|few|TRBV28|.
CASSLNRKNIQYF
TGTGCCAGCAGTTTAAACAGAAAAAACATTCAGTACTTC
>TRBJ2-1|many|TRBV7-9|.
CASSLVGSNEQFF
TGTGCCAGCAGCTTAGTCGGGTCCAATGAGCAGTTCTTC
>TRBJ2-5|.|TRBV4-1|TRBD2
CASARGAGTSGTRQETQYF
TGCGCCAGCGCGAGAGGAGCCGGGACTAGCGGGACTAGACAAGAGACCCAGTACTTC
>TRBJ2-4|many|TRBV7-2|.
CASSVQGGNIQYF
TGTGCCAGCAGCGTGCAGGGGGGAAACATTCAGTACTTC
>TRBJ2-7|many|TRBV7-9|.
CASSFGGSSYEQYF
TGTGCCAGCAGCTTTGGAGGGAGCTCCTACGAGCAGTACTTC
>TRBJ2-1|many|TRBV5-1|TRBD2
CASSLRGDPSNEQFF
TGCGCCAGCAGCTTGCGGGGGGACCCCTCCAATGAGCAGTTCTTC
>TRBJ2-1|.|TRBV10-3|TRBD2
CAISQGLDNEQFF
TGTGCCATCAGTCAAGGACTAGACAATGAGCAGTTCTTC
>TRBJ2-5|many|TRBV3-1|TRBD2
CASSPRPGTSGKQETQYF
TGTGCCAGCAGCCCACGCCCCGGGACTAGCGGAAAACAAGAGACCCAGTACTTC
>TRBJ2-2|.|TRBV7-3|.
CASSLRALSRTGELFF
TGTGCCAGCAGCTTACGGGCTCTATCCCGCACCGGGGAGCTGTTTTTT
>TRBJ2-1|few|TRBV7-9|.
CATSATTTNNEQFF
TGTGCCACCTCGGCTACCACTACCAACAATGAGCAGTTCTTC
>TRBJ2-1|many|TRBV2|.
CASSEVGQGGEQFF
TGTGCCAGCAGTGAAGTGGGGCAGGGTGGTGAGCAGTTCTTC
>TRBJ1-5|many|TRBV19|TRBD1
CASSTRATGQVSNQPQHF
TGTGCCAGTAGTACCCGGGCTACTGGACAGGTTAGCAATCAGCCCCAGCATTTT
>TRBJ1-2|many|TRBV7-9|TRBD1
CASSVGTGNDGYTF
TGTGCCAGCAGCGTGGGGACAGGGAATGACGGCTACACCTTC
>TRBJ2-1|.|TRBV6-2/TRBV6-3|TRBD1
CASSSGQGVRNEQFF
TGTGCCAGCAGTTCAGGCCAGGGGGTTCGCAATGAGCAGTTCTTC
>TRBJ1-2|many|TRBV11-2|.
CASSLDHGNYGYTF
TGTGCCAGCAGCTTAGATCATGGAAACTATGGCTACACCTTC
>TRBJ2-5|few|TRBV15|.
CATTTGLQETQYF
TGTGCCACCACCACGGGACTGCAAGAGACCCAATACTTC
>TRBJ1-5|.|TRBV19|TRBD1
CASSIARTGANNQPQHF
TGTGCCAGTAGTATAGCCCGGACAGGGGCAAACAATCAGCCCCAGCATTTT
>TRBJ1-2|many|TRBV5-4|.
CASSFNGGYTF
TGTGCCAGCAGCTTCAATGGTGGCTACACCTTC
>TRBJ1-3|many|TRBV12-3/TRBV12-4|.
CASSGHSGNTIYF
TGTGCCAGCAGTGGACACTCTGGAAACACCATATATTTT
>TRBJ2-3|many|TRBV10-3|TRBD2
CAISLGSGDTDTQYF
TGTGCCATCAGTCTCGGCAGCGGGGACACAGATACGCAGTATTTT
>TRBJ2-3|many|TRBV7-6|TRBD1
CASSQDRQGTTDTQYF
TGTGCCAGCAGCCAGGACCGACAGGGGACCACAGATACGCAGTATTTT
>TRBJ2-1|many|TRBV12-3/TRBV12-4|.
CASSRTTEQFF
TGTGCCAGCAGTAGGACGACTGAGCAGTTCTTC
>TRBJ2-3|many|TRBV5-1|.
CASSQTDTQYF
TGCGCCAGCAGCCAAACAGATACGCAGTATTTT
>TRBJ2-5|few|TRBV7-8|TRBD2
CASSLVVLGGSYETQYF
TGTGCCAGCAGCTTAGTAGTTCTTGGCGGGAGTTATGAGACCCAGTACTTC
>TRBJ2-1|many|TRBV20-1|TRBD2
CSASRLAGWNEQFF
TGCAGTGCTAGCCGACTAGCGGGGTGGAATGAGCAGTTCTTC
>TRBJ2-4|few|TRBV4-2|TRBD2
CASSQDTGTSGIYAKNIQYF
TGTGCCAGCAGCCAAGATACCGGGACTAGCGGGATCTATGCCAAAAACATTCAGTACTTC
>TRBJ1-4|many|TRBV12-3/TRBV12-4|.
CASRTRQDSGTNEKLFF
TGTGCCAGCAGGACTCGACAGGACTCAGGGACTAATGAAAAACTGTTTTTT
>TRBJ2-3|many|TRBV27|.
CASSLWGGGTTSTDTQYF
TGTGCCAGCAGTTTATGGGGAGGGGGGACAACTAGCACAGATACGCAGTATTTT
>TRBJ2-3|few|TRBV20-1|.
CSAKRGEVDTDTQYF
TGCAGTGCTAAAAGGGGTGAAGTTGACACAGATACGCAGTATTTT